The clone carrying this TCR beta chain was seen at least ten times. Antigen unknown. Researchers prepared the TCRbeta library using unique molecular identifiers, the study reports. TCRdb called the PCR reads again in MiXCR, with one record for every CDR3 protein. The top ten clones hold 36% of a sample with about 16,000 distinct CDR3 sequences, about 7.7% of them seen once. This entry belongs to a study of T-cell reconstitution after alpha-beta-depleted transplantation in children. V trimming: 6 bases; J trimming: 0 bases; junction bases outside the gene matches: 5. Germline CDR1 is SEHNR and CDR2 is FQNEAQ (reference sequence). The CDR3 runs to 15 residues. Study findings and constraints: Diversity and T-cell counts at one year after transplant derived mostly from new T cells. About two months after transplant, alpha-beta T cells reportedly came from several hundred expanded graft clones.

This receptor was taken from a boy in the first two years of life who had a stem cell transplant for Wiskott-Aldrich syndrome, so the T cells may come from the graft donor. This sample comprised PBMCs, mostly from graft donor cells, obtained 60 days after TCRalphabeta/CD19-depleted stem cell transplant. The chain is built from TRBV7-9 and TRBJ1-5; 7 nucleotides match TRBD1. CDR3 nucleotides: TGTGCCAGCAGTCTCGGACAGGATAGCAATCAGCCCCAGCATTTT. Its translation: CASSLGQDSNQPQHF.